A selection of T cell receptor beta chains follows, all from one sample in a study of T cells and Merkel cell carcinoma outcomes. Here immunoSEQ multiplex PCR was the method, and the copy in TCRdb shows in-frame clones only, minus some. The sample contains fewer than 25,000 clones, approximately 80% of which appear only once. The material sequenced was tumor tissue from Merkel cell carcinoma. The receptors here all came from a human donor with Merkel cell carcinoma. Each CDR3 is given with its conserved first and last residue. Each record gives: V gene, D gene, J gene, CDR3 protein. The D gene is left open where the match is weak.

v_call: TRBV6-1; d_call: -; j_call: TRBJ1-5; cdr3_aa: CATSYVLEAEHF
v_call: TRBV7-9; d_call: -; j_call: TRBJ1-3; cdr3_aa: CASSLVRGVGNTIYF
v_call: TRBV9; d_call: -; j_call: TRBJ2-7; cdr3_aa: CASSVGPGTSYEQYF
v_call: TRBV9; d_call: TRBD1; j_call: TRBJ2-2; cdr3_aa: CASSVIDRGDTGELFF
v_call: TRBV11-2; d_call: -; j_call: TRBJ2-7; cdr3_aa: CASSLSPGFGTYEQYF
v_call: TRBV11-3; d_call: TRBD1; j_call: TRBJ1-1; cdr3_aa: CASSAGQGNTEAFF
v_call: TRBV5-4; d_call: -; j_call: TRBJ1-2; cdr3_aa: CASSLSGTYGYTF
v_call: TRBV5-4; d_call: -; j_call: TRBJ1-4; cdr3_aa: CASSFIQFTGGQDRSEKLFF
v_call: TRBV10-2; d_call: -; j_call: TRBJ2-7; cdr3_aa: CASRGDGYYEQYF
v_call: TRBV7-2; d_call: -; j_call: TRBJ1-2; cdr3_aa: CASSLTGPSNYGYTF
v_call: TRBV15; d_call: TRBD1; j_call: TRBJ2-7; cdr3_aa: CATSNTGDEQYF
v_call: TRBV7-2; d_call: -; j_call: TRBJ2-7; cdr3_aa: CASSPLGSYEQYF
v_call: TRBV2; d_call: -; j_call: TRBJ2-1; cdr3_aa: CASSELSIKRNEQFF
v_call: TRBV5-6; d_call: -; j_call: TRBJ2-1; cdr3_aa: CASSLAGLSNEQFF